This TCR beta chain was obtained from a study of T-cell memory formation after mild COVID-19. Overall study: Most TCR clusters belonged to a single donor.

A note on this clonotype: Its antigen is still unknown.

Constant-segment primers served in 5'RACE that generated TCR alpha and TCR beta cDNA libraries bearing sample barcodes and UMIs. MiXCR was run by TCRdb on the 5' RACE reads, yielding one entry per CDR3 protein. Of around 200,000 distinct CDR3 sequences in the sample, around 30% were seen once. Points from the study as a whole: Nothing confirmed that second-wave clones peaking on day 37 were specific for SARS-CoV-2. Memory from before infection featured some responding clones, which suggests cross-reactive memory joined.

This TCR derives from an adult woman who had mild COVID-19 (a few samples of this study predate the infection). Cell type and time point are not known. Sequencing used PBMCs or a T cell subset sorted from them (not recorded which).

The DNA of the CDR3 is TGTGCCAGCAGTTACCGGGCAGGGTATGGCTACACCTTC. This codes for CASSYRAGYGYTF. The V gene is TRBV6-2 or TRBV6-3, the J gene TRBJ1-2; TRBD1 might be the D (5 bases). The CDR3 extends over 13 amino acids. Germline V gene data show CDR1 as MNHEY and CDR2 as SVGEGT. Trimming took off 2 bases at V and 5 bases at J, with 9 bases between the two ends.